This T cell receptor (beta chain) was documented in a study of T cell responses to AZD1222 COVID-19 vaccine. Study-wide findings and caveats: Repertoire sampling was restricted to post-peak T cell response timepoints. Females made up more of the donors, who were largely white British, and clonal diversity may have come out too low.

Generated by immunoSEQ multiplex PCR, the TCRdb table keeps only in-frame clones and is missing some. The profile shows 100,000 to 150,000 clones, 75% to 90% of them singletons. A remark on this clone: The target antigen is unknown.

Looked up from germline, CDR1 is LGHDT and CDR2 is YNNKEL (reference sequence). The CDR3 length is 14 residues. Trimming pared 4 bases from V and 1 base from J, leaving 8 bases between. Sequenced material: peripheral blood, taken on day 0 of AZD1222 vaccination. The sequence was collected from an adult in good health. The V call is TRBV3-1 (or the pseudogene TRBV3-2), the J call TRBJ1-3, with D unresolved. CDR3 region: CASSRRSSGNTIYF. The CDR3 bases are TGTGCCAGCAGCCGACGATCGTCTGGAAACACCATATATTTT.